This TCR beta chain was observed in a study of blood T cell repertoires in COVID-19. As for the study in general: Recovered status in Cohort 3 required two negative PCRs, clearance, or symptom resolution. The samples span acute and convalescent COVID-19 from the United States, Italy and Spain.

Participants' reported clinical history set cohort assignment. Methods used by the authors: Reference gene primer amplification gave nucleated cell count estimates. The repertoire was sequenced with immunoSEQ multiplex PCR; TCRdb's copy has only in-frame clones and lacks some. V, J and clone size were drawn from that table, and D and trimming were deduced from the DNA. Of hundreds of thousands of clones detected, roughly nine tenths appear once; the ten largest clones hold about 3.1%. The ends were cut back, 5 bases at V and 8 bases at J, with 15 bases in the middle. Germline V gene sequence: CDR1 SEHNR, CDR2 FQNEAQ (reference sequence). The CDR3 covers 13 residues.

The sequence was collected from a woman in her fifties or sixties in a cohort exposed to, infected with or recovered from COVID-19 (not recorded which). This chain joins TRBV7-9 and TRBJ1-2; TRBD1 might be the D (5 bases). Sequenced sample: PBMCs or T cells enriched from blood (not recorded which). CDR3 in amino acids: CASSGQGAWGYTF. CDR3 nucleotides: TGTGCCAGCAGCGGTCAGGGTGCTTGGGGCTACACCTTC.